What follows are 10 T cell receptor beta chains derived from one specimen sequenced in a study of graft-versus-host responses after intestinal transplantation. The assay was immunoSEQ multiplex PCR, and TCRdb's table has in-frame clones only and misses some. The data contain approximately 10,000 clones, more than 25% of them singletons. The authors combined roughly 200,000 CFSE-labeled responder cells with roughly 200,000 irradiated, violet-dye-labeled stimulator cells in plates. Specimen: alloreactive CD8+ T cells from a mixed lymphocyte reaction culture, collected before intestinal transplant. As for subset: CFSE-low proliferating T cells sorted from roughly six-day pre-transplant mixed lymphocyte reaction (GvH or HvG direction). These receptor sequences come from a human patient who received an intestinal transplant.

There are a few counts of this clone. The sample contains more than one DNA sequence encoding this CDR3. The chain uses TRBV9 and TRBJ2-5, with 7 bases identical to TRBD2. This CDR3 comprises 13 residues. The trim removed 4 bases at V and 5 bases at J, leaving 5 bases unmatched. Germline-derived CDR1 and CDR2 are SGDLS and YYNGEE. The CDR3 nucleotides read TGTGCCAGCAGCCCCGGGGGGTGGGAGACCCAGTACTTC. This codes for CASSPGGWETQYF.

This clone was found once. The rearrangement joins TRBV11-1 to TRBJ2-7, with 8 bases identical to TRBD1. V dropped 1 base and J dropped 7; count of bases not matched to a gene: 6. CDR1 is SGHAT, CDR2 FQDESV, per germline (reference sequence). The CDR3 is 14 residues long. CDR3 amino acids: CASSLDNDRGEQYF. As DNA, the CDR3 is TGTGCCAGCAGCTTAGATAACGACAGGGGTGAGCAGTACTTC.

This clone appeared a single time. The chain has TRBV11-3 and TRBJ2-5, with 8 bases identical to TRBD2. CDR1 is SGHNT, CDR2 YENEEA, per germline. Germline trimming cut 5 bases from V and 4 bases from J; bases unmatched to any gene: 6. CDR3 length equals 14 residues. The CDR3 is CASSPTSDRETQYF. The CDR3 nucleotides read TGTGCCAGCAGCCCGACTAGCGATAGAGAGACCCAGTACTTC.

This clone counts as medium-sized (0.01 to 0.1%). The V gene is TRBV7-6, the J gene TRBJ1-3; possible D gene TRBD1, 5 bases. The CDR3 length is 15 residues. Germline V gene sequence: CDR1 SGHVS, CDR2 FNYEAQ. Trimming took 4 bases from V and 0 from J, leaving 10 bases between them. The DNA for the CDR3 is TGTGCCAGCAGCTATGGGACTAACTCTGGAAACACCATATATTTT. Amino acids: CASSYGTNSGNTIYF.

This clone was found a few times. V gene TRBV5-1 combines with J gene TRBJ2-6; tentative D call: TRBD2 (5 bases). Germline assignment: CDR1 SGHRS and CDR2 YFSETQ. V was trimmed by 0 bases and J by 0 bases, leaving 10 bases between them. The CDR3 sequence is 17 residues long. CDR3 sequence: CASSLESGSSGANVLTF. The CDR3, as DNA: TGCGCCAGCAGCTTGGAATCGGGGAGCTCTGGGGCCAACGTCCTGACTTTC.

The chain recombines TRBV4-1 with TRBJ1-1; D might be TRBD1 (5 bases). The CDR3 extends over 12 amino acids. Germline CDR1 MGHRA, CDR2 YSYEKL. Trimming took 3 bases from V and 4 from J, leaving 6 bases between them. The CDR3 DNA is TGCGCCAGCAGCCACCAGGGCACTGAAGCTTTCTTT. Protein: CASSHQGTEAFF.

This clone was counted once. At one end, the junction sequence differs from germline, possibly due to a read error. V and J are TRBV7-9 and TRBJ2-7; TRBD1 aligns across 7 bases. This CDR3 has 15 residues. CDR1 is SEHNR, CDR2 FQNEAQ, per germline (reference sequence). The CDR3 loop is CAISPGQRNSYEQYF. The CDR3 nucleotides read TGTGCCATCAGCCCGGGACAGAGAAACTCCTACGAGCAGTACTTC.

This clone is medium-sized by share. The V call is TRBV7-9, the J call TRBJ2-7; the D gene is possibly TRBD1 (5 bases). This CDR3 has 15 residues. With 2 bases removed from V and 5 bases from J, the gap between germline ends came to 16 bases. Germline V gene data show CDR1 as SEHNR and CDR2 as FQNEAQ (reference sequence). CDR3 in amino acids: CASSLLTAGIHEQYF. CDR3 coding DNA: TGTGCCAGCAGCTTATTGACGGCAGGGATCCACGAGCAGTACTTC.

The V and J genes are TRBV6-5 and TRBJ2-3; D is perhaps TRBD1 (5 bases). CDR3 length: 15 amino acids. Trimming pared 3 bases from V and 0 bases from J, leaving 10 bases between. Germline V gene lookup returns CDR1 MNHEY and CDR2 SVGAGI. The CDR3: CASSYLGPSTDTQYF. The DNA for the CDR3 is TGTGCCAGCAGTTATTTGGGGCCTAGCACAGATACGCAGTATTTT.

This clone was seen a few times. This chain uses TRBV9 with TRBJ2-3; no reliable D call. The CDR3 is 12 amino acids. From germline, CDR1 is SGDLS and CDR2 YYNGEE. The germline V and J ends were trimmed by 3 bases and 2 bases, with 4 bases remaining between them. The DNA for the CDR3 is TGTGCCAGCAGCGACTTCACAGATACGCAGTATTTT. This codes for CASSDFTDTQYF.